The rows below give T cell receptor beta chains drawn from one sample of a study of Graves' ophthalmopathy and Graves' hyperthyroidism. TCRdb analysed the multiplex PCR reads with MiXCR anew, one entry per CDR3 protein. The sample lists some 210,000 distinct CDR3 sequences, about 32% occurring once. Material for sequencing was peripheral blood. The receptors were sampled from a man between 50 and 59 years old with Graves' ophthalmopathy. The CDR3 runs from the conserved cysteine through the conserved F or W. Fields, in order: V gene, D gene, CDR3 protein. D genes are given only for firm matches.

TRBV10-3 | NA | CAISVAGDYRGYTF
TRBV28 | NA | CASSFGRQMNTEAFF
TRBV27 | NA | CASSWVDGDGYTF
TRBV12-3/TRBV12-4 | TRBD2 | CASSLAKLAGVFQETQYF
TRBV16 | NA | CASSQSRQVNTGELFF
TRBV18 | NA | CASSPKTRSGANVLTF
TRBV11-1 | NA | CASSFSALQETQYF
TRBV24-1 | TRBD2 | CATSDSGGAYEQYF
TRBV11-1 | NA | CASSLVGDSPLHF
TRBV29-1 | NA | CSVEDRASSAYEQYF
TRBV7-3 | TRBD2 | CASSRLAQETQYF
TRBV5-1 | NA | CASRPRDGYEQYF
TRBV11-2 | TRBD2 | CASRYRQGGSHEQYF
TRBV5-1 | TRBD1 | CASSLGDRNYGYTF
TRBV30 | NA | CAWSVSRQSSYGYTF
TRBV28 | NA | CASTSPRAGLEQYF
TRBV18 | NA | CASSPQRGRTEAFF
TRBV2 | NA | CASSAGNGQSPLHF
TRBV2 | TRBD1 | CASGGQGATSGLGQYF
TRBV29-1 | NA | CSARRGNTEAFF
TRBV28 | TRBD1 | CASSLWTGEFPGELFF
TRBV28 | TRBD2 | CASGAGGNIQYF
TRBV4-2 | NA | CASSGGPGNYEQYF
TRBV6-1 | TRBD2 | CASSPAGPNTGELFF
TRBV7-2 | NA | CASSFWTSSTGELFF
TRBV7-6 | TRBD1 | CASSRGTDTYEQYF
TRBV30 | NA | CAGSEGAYSNQPQHF
TRBV20-1 | NA | CSAMERGAYEQYF
TRBV10-2 | NA | CASSEGSYEQYF
TRBV7-8 | TRBD2 | CASSLALLTSRDEQYF
TRBV7-9 | TRBD2 | CASSERGGHSYEQYF
TRBV19 | NA | CASTRVGGQDTEAFF
TRBV28 | NA | CASSLFAGKRGRETQYF
TRBV5-5 | TRBD1 | CASSPGQVGEQYF
TRBV10-3 | NA | CAISEGAGAKNIQYF
TRBV19 | NA | CASQGISGNTIYF
TRBV28 | NA | CASRPSGGGRGYTF
TRBV29-1 | NA | CSVRGLGNEQYF
TRBV9 | TRBD1 | CASSPHPTGANTGELFF
TRBV29-1 | NA | CSVRGRGSYEQYF
TRBV6-1 | TRBD1 | CASSEALGTGGANVLTF
TRBV12-3/TRBV12-4 | TRBD1 | CASSLVKGGLVNTEAFF
TRBV7-3 | NA | CASSRLGTQYF
TRBV12-3/TRBV12-4 | TRBD2 | CASSWTSGETQYF
TRBV6-2/TRBV6-3 | NA | CASLTGPQETQYF
TRBV6-5 | TRBD1 | CASSYEPGQGGMWTF
TRBV6-1 | TRBD1 | CASSDRDRNFQETQYF
TRBV28 | NA | CASSPWGGGTEAFF
TRBV29-1 | TRBD2 | CSVQDAGGKYEQYF
TRBV12-3/TRBV12-4 | NA | CASSSLGTPQLNTEAFF
TRBV6-2/TRBV6-3 | NA | CASGHFSYEQYF
TRBV28 | NA | CASSALSGANVLTF
TRBV25-1 | TRBD2 | CASSEPGRAYEQYF